This is a list of T cell receptor beta chains from one sample in a study of technical replicates of blood from four donors. Sequenced by immunoSEQ multiplex PCR; TCRdb stores in-frame clones only, minus some. The sample holds tens of thousands of clones; approximately 94% are singletons and the top ten take less than 0.4%. Sequencing was done on a sample of T cells isolated from PBMCs. These receptors originate from a human donor in good health. Both conserved end residues are part of each CDR3. Fields, in order: V gene, J gene, CDR3 protein.

>TRBV6-5|TRBJ2-7
CASRGGDNYEQYF
>TRBV11-3|TRBJ2-1
CASSFSGYYNEQFF
>TRBV28|TRBJ1-5
CASSLSGVGNQPQHF
>TRBV7-9|TRBJ2-1
CASRRPLPSDEQFF
>TRBV20-1|TRBJ1-2
CSALHGVGYTF
>TRBV18|TRBJ1-5
CASSPPGELNQPQHF
>TRBV2|TRBJ2-7
CASSVQALIYEQYF
>TRBV4-1|TRBJ1-2
CASSPGQGNYGYTF
>TRBV7-2|TRBJ1-2
CASSPPRGQDYGYTF
>TRBV5-6|TRBJ1-1
CASTLFGMNTEAFF
>TRBV2|TRBJ1-5
CASSDDRSNQPQHF
>TRBV7-9|TRBJ2-3
CASSLEYRGDTQYF
>TRBV7-3|TRBJ1-1
CASSPGQMAEAFF
>TRBV5-4|TRBJ1-2
CASSPTGGRNYGYTF
>TRBV18|TRBJ1-3
CASSPQGGAGNTIYF
>TRBV19|TRBJ2-1
CASRIIAGGNEQFF
>TRBV19|TRBJ1-4
CATGQGLTNEKLFF
>TRBV27|TRBJ1-1
CASRSGLSSEAFF
>TRBV19|TRBJ2-7
CASGDLYEQYF
>TRBV7-6|TRBJ2-5
CASSLVRREETQYF
>TRBV27|TRBJ2-5
CASKVRGGGQTQYF
>TRBV7-2|TRBJ1-4
CASSKTGAGEKLFF
>TRBV7-2|TRBJ2-7
CASSQTPPYEQYF
>TRBV20-1|TRBJ1-3
CSAKRGNTIYF
>TRBV27|TRBJ2-3
CASSWGLAADTQYF
>TRBV9|TRBJ2-5
CASSESGRVETQYF
>TRBV6-6|TRBJ1-1
CASIYTFTEAFF
>TRBV5-5|TRBJ1-4
CASSLQVQEKLFF
>TRBV19|TRBJ2-6
CASSIGGGSSGANVLTF
>TRBV27|TRBJ2-4
CASSFWDSKNIQYF
>TRBV6-1|TRBJ2-4
CARQLLAKNIQYF
>TRBV2|TRBJ2-1
CASSEGLLSYNEQFF
>TRBV5-6|TRBJ1-1
CASSLIANTEAFF
>TRBV4-3|TRBJ2-1
CASSQELAGTYNEQFF
>TRBV7-3|TRBJ1-1
CASSFSRGTEAFF
>TRBV2|TRBJ1-5
CASSRESNQPQHF
>TRBV4-1|TRBJ1-2
CASSQDRKGAWDGYTF
>TRBV29-1|TRBJ2-7
CSCSSAGEQYF
>TRBV4-1|TRBJ1-4
CASSHPGTVNEKLFF
>TRBV4-2|TRBJ1-2
CASSPRIGGGPYGYTF
>TRBV6-1|TRBJ2-2
CASSETRGDTGELFF
>TRBV11-2|TRBJ2-7
CASSLNLVSSFTYEQYF
>TRBV29-1|TRBJ2-5
CSVDGTRVNQETQYF
>TRBV11-2|TRBJ1-3
CASSLGHSGNTIYF
>TRBV5-4|TRBJ2-5
CASSPGGRRKVETQYF
>TRBV9|TRBJ2-7
CASSATGTVYEQYF
>TRBV5-4|TRBJ2-6
CASSTGQRTNVLTF
>TRBV4-1|TRBJ2-2
CASSSQAGTPGELFF
>TRBV5-1|TRBJ2-7
CASSLGQGISEQYF
>TRBV7-7|TRBJ2-7
CASSFREGPYEQYF
>TRBV6-4|TRBJ2-1
CASSEGTGGFDEQFF
>TRBV27|TRBJ2-1
CASTDRIYEQFF
>TRBV9|TRBJ2-2
CASKPRGANTGELFF
>TRBV7-2|TRBJ2-3
CASRRTSTDTQYF
>TRBV5-1|TRBJ1-3
CASSPVSDSGNTIYF